The 4 T cell receptor beta chains below all came from one sample that was sequenced in a study of blood T cell repertoires in COVID-19. Clones were read by immunoSEQ multiplex PCR, and TCRdb kept only the in-frame ones, dropping some. The repertoire includes a few hundred thousand clones, roughly 84% of them detected once, and around 14% sits in the top ten. Sequenced: peripheral blood. The origin of the receptors is an older person with COVID-19, enrolled during active disease.

The chain employs TRBV6-5 and TRBJ1-1; the match to TRBD1 covers 8 bases. The J segment lost 6 bases and the V segment lost 6 bases, leaving 6 bases of the junction unmatched. The germline CDR1 and CDR2 sequences are MNHEY and SVGAGI. This CDR3 spans 13 amino acids. The CDR3 loop is CASRTTGVAEAFF. DNA of the CDR3: TGTGCCAGCAGAACGACAGGGGTCGCTGAAGCTTTCTTT.

Concerning this clone itself: The germline gene is not matched at one end of the junction; a read error may be the cause. The rearrangement uses TRBV24-1 and TRBJ2-5; a possible D gene is TRBD1 (5 bases). The CDR3 has 10 residues. Germline CDR1 KGHDR, CDR2 SFDVKD. The CDR3 DNA sequence: TGTGCCACCAGTGTCCAGGGTCAACACTTC. As protein: CATSVQGQHF.

The rearrangement links TRBV11-3 to TRBJ2-2; D is perhaps TRBD2 (7 bases). Germline V gene lookup returns CDR1 SGHNT and CDR2 YENEEA. There are 16 residues in the CDR3. Trimming stripped 7 bases from V and 3 bases from J, with 18 bases between. CDR3 in DNA: TGTGCCAGCACCTCTCAGGACGGGGGGCACACCGGGGAGCTGTTTTTT. It specifies CASTSQDGGHTGELFF.

This chain uses TRBV4-3 with TRBJ2-1; weak D call: TRBD2 (5 bases). V shed 1 base and J shed 5 bases, with 12 bases lying between them. Germline CDR1 and CDR2: LGHNA and YSLEER. This CDR3 is built from 15 residues. The CDR3 protein is CASSQVGDGDNEQFF. CDR3 nucleotides: TGCGCCAGCAGCCAAGTGGGAGACGGGGACAATGAGCAGTTCTTC.